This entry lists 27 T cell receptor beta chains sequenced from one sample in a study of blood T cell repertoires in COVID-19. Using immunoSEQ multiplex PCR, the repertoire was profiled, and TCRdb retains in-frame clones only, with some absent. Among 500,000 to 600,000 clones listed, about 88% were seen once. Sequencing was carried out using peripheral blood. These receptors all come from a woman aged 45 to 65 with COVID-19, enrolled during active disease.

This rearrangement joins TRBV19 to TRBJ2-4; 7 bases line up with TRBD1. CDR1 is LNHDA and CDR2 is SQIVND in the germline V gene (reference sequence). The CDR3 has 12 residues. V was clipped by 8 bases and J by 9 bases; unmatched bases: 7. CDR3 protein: CASGAGGTIQYF. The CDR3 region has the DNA TGTGCCAGTGGGGCAGGGGGAACCATTCAGTACTTC. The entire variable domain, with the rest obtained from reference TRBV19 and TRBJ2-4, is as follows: DGGITQSPKYLFRKEGQNVTLSCEQNLNHDAMYWYRQDPGQGLRLIYYSQIVNDFQKGDIAEGYSVSREKKESFPLTVTSAQKNPTAFYLCASGAGGTIQYFGAGTRLSVL.

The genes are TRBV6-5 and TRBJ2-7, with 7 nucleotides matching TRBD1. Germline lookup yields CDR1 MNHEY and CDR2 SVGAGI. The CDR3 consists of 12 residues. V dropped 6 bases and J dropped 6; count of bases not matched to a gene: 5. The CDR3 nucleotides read TGTGCCAGCAGCCGGGGACAGTCCGAGCAGTACTTC. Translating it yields CASSRGQSEQYF.

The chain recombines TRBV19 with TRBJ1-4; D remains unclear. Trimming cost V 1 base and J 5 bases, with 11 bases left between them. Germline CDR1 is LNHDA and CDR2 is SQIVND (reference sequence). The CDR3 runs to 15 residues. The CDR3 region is CASSIGGGRNEKLFF. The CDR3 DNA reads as TGTGCCAGTAGTATAGGTGGAGGGAGGAATGAAAAACTGTTTTTT. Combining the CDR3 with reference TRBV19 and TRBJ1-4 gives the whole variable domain DGGITQSPKYLFRKEGQNVTLSCEQNLNHDAMYWYRQDPGQGLRLIYYSQIVNDFQKGDIAEGYSVSREKKESFPLTVTSAQKNPTAFYLCASSIGGGRNEKLFFGSGTQLSVL.

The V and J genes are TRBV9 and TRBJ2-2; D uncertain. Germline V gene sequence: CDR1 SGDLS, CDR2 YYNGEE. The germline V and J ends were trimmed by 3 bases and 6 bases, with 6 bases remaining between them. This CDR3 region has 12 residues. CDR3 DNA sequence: TGTGCCAGCAGCGACTCGTCCGGGGAGCTGTTTTTT. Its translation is CASSDSSGELFF. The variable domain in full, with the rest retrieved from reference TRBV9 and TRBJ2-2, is DSGVTQTPKHLITATGQRVTLRCSPRSGDLSVYWYQQSLDQGLQFLIQYYNGEERAKGNILERFSAQQFPDLHSELNLSSLELGDSALYFCASSDSSGELFFGEGSRLTVL.

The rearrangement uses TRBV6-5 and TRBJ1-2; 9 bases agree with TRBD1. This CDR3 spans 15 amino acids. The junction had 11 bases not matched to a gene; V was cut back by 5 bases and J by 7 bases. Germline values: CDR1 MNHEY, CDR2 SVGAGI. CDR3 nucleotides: TGTGCCAGCAGTCCGCCTCTACAGGGGGCGACTGGCTACACCTTC. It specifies CASSPPLQGATGYTF.

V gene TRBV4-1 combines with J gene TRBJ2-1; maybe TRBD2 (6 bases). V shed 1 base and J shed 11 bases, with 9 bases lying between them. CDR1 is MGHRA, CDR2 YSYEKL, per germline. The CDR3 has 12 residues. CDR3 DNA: TGCGCCAGCAGCCAAGGAGGGAGGCAGCAGTTCTTC. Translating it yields CASSQGGRQQFF.

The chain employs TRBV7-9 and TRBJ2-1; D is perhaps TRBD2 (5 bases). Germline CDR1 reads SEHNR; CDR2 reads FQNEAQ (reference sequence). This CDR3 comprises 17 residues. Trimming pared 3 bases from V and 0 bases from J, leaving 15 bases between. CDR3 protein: CASSLLPTRSSYNEQFF. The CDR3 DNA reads TGTGCCAGCAGCTTGTTGCCAACTAGAAGCTCCTACAATGAGCAGTTCTTC.

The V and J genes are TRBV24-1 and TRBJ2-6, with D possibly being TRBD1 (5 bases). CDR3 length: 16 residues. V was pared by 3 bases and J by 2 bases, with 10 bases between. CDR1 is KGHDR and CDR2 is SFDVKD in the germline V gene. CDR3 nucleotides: TGTGCCACCAGTGATCCGAAGGGGCCTGGGGCCAACGTCCTGACTTTC. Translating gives CATSDPKGPGANVLTF.

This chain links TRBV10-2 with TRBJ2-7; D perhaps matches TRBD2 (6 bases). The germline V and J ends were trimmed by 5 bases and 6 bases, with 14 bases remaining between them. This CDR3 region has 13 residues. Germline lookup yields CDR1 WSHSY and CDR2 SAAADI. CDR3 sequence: CASSSGGVSEQYF. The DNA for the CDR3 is TGCGCCAGCAGTAGCGGAGGGGTAAGCGAGCAGTACTTC.

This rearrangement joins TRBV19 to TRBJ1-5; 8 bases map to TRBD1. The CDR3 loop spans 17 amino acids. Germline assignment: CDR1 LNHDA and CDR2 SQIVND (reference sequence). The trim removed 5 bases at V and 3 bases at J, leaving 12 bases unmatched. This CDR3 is CASSAFTVTGDNQPQHF. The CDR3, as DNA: TGTGCCAGTAGTGCCTTTACGGTGACAGGGGACAATCAGCCCCAGCATTTT.

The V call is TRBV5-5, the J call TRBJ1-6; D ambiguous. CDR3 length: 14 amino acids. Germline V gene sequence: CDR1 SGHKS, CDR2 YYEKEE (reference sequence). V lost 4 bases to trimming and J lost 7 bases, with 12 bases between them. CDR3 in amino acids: CASSPESRNSPLHF. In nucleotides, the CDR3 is TGTGCCAGCAGCCCCGAGAGTCGGAATTCACCCCTCCACTTT.

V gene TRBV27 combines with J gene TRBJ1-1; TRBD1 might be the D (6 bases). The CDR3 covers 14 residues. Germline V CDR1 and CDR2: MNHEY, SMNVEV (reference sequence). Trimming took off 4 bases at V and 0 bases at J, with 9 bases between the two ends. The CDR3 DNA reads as TGTGCCAGCAGTTCGGACAGACTGAACACTGAAGCTTTCTTT. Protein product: CASSSDRLNTEAFF.

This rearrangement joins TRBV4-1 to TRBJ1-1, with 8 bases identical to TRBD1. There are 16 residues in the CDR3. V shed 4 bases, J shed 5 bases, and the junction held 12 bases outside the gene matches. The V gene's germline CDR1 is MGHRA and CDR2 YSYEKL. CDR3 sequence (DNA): TGCGCCAGCAGCCGCACGGGAAACAGGGGGGCGACTGAAGCTTTCTTT. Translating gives CASSRTGNRGATEAFF.

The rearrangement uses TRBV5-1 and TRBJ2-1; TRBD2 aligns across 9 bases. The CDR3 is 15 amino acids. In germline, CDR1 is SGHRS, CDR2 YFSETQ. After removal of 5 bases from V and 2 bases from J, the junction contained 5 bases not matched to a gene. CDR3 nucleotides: TGCGCCAGCAGGACTAGCGGTGTTACCTACAATGAGCAGTTCTTC. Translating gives CASRTSGVTYNEQFF.

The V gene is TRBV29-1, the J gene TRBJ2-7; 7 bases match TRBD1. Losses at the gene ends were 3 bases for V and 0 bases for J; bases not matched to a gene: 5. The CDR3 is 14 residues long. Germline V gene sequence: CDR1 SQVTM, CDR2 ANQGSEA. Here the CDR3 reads CSVDSTGSSYEQYF. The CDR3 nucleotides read TGCAGCGTTGATTCGACAGGGAGCTCCTACGAGCAGTACTTC.

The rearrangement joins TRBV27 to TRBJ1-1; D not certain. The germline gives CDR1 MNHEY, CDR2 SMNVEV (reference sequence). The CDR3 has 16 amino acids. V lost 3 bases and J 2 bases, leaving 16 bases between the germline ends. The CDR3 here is CASSFLYKRANTEAFF. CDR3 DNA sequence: TGTGCCAGCAGTTTTCTTTACAAGCGCGCCAACACTGAAGCTTTCTTT.

The CDR3 region is CASSPTGDQVTGELFF. The CDR3, as DNA: TGTGCCAGCAGCCCAACGGGGGACCAGGTCACCGGGGAGCTGTTTTTT. The J gene is TRBJ2-2, the V gene TRBV3-1 (or the pseudogene TRBV3-2), with D perhaps TRBD2 (6 bases). The germline CDR1 and CDR2 sequences are LGHDT and YNNKEL (reference sequence). V lost 4 bases and J 4 bases, leaving 16 bases between the germline ends. This CDR3 contains 16 residues.

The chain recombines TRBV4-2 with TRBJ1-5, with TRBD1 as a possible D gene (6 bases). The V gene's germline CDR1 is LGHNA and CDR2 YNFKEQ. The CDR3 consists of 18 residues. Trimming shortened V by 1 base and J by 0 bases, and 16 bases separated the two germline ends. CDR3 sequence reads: CASSQVSGGGYSNQPQHF. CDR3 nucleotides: TGTGCCAGCAGCCAAGTTTCGGGAGGGGGATATAGCAATCAGCCCCAGCATTTT.

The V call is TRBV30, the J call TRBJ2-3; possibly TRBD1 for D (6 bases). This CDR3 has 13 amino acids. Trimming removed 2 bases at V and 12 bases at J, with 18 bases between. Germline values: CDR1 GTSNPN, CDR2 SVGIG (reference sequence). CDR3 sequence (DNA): TGTGCCTGGAGTAAGGGGGAACCTTCCCTCCAGTATTTT. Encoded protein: CAWSKGEPSLQYF.

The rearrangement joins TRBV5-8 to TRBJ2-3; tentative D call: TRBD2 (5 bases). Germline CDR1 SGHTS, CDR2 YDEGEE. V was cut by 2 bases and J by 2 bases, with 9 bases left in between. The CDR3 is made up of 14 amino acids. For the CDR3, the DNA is TGTGCCAGCAGCTTTCCGGGGAACACAGATACGCAGTATTTT. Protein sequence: CASSFPGNTDTQYF.

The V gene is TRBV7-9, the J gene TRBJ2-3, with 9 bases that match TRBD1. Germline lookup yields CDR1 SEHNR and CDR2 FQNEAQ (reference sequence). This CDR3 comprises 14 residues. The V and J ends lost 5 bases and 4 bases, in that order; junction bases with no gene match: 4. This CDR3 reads CASSTGTGSDTQYF. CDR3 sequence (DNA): TGTGCCAGCAGCACCGGGACAGGGTCAGATACGCAGTATTTT.

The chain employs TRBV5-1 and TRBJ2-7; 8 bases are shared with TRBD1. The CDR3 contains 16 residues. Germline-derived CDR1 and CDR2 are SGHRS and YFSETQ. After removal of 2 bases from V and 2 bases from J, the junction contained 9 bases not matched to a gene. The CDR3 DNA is TGCGCCAGCAGCTTTACCCAGGGGGCCACAACCTACGAGCAGTACTTC. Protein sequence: CASSFTQGATTYEQYF.

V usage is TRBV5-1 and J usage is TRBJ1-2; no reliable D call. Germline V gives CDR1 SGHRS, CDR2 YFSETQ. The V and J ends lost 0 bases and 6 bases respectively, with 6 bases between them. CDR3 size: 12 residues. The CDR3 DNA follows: TGCGCCAGCAGCTTGGAGCGAAATGGCTACACCTTC. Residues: CASSLERNGYTF.

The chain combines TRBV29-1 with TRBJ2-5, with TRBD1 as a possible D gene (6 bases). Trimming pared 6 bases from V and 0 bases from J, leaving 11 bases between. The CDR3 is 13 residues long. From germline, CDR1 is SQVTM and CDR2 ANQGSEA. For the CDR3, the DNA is TGCAGCGTCAACCGGGACAACCAAGAGACCCAGTACTTC. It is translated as CSVNRDNQETQYF.

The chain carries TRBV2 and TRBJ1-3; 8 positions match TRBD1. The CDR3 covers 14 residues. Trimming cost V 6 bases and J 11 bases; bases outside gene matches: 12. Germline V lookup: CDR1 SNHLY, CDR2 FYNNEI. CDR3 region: CASSQGQGSLPIYF. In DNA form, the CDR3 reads TGTGCCAGCAGCCAAGGACAGGGAAGTCTCCCCATATATTTT.

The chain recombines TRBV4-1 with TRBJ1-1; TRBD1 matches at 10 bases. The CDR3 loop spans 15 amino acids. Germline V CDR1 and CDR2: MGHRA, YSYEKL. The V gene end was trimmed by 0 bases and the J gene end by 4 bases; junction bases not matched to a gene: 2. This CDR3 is CASSQDRQGATEAFF. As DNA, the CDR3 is TGCGCCAGCAGCCAAGATCGACAGGGGGCCACTGAAGCTTTCTTT.

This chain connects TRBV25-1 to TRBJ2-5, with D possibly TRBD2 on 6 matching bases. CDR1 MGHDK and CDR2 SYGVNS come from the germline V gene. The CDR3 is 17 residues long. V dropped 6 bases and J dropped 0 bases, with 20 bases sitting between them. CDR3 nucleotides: TGTGCCAGCAGCGACTCTAGGCCCCGGGGGTACCAAGAGACCCAGTACTTC. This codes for CASSDSRPRGYQETQYF. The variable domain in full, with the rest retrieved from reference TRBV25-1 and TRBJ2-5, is EADIYQTPRYLVIGTGKKITLECSQTMGHDKMYWYQQDPGMELHLIHYSYGVNSTEKGDLSSESTVSRIRTEHFPLTLESARPSHTSQYLCASSDSRPRGYQETQYFGPGTRLLVL.